This T cell receptor beta chain stems from a study of cytomegalovirus exposure and HLA in healthy donors. On this clone: What it binds is unknown.

Measured with immunoSEQ multiplex PCR; TCRdb has only the in-frame clones, and not every one. This table holds around 150,000 clones, approximately 96% found once. Study-level results: Reportedly, diagnosis of cytomegalovirus status by the classifier showed high specificity and sensitivity.

The receptor comes from a woman between 18 and 29 years old in good health and CMV-seronegative. The material sequenced was PBMCs.

The CDR3 region has the DNA TGTGCCAGCAGCTACTCGGGACAGGGGATGGGGGCCAACGTCCTGACTTTC. Translated: CASSYSGQGMGANVLTF. The chain has TRBV7-8 and TRBJ2-6; 10 bases align to TRBD1. V lost 4 bases and J lost 4; bases outside the gene matches: 7. This CDR3 is 17 amino acids long. Looked up from germline, CDR1 is SGHVS and CDR2 is FQNEAQ. Combining the CDR3 with reference TRBV7-8 and TRBJ2-6 gives the whole variable domain GAGVSQSPRYKVAKRGQDVALRCDPISGHVSLFWYQQALGQGPEFLTYFQNEAQLDKSGLPSDRFFAERPEGSVSTLKIQRTQQEDSAVYLCASSYSGQGMGANVLTFGAGSRLTVL.